Below, one T cell receptor beta chain is given with its context. What it binds is unknown. V lost 6 bases and J lost 0, with 21 bases in between. CDR3 length equals 17 residues. Germline V CDR1 and CDR2: LNHDA, SQIVND (reference sequence). The record originates from a study of Tregs in tolerant kidney transplant recipients. Overall study results and limits: Validation in larger populations is needed because few patients were studied. Changing PCR primers prevented nucleotide comparison between some patients' samples. Biological reproducibility was not directly addressed, but technical replication error appeared minimal.

Libraries were prepared by immunoSEQ multiplex PCR; TCRdb keeps only in-frame clonotypes and omits some of them. Of 70,000 to 95,000 clones in the sample, around 93% were seen once. The chain carries TRBV19 and TRBJ2-7; D gene uncertain. This material consisted of Tregs from blood, taken before the transplant. The sequence came from a human donor who received a combined kidney and bone marrow transplant. The CDR3 coding sequence is TGTGCCAGTAGAACCTCGTCGGGCGACAAACGCTCCTACGAGCAGTACTTC. It encodes CASRTSSGDKRSYEQYF. Full variable domain (rest looked up from reference TRBV19 and TRBJ2-7): DGGITQSPKYLFRKEGQNVTLSCEQNLNHDAMYWYRQDPGQGLRLIYYSQIVNDFQKGDIAEGYSVSREKKESFPLTVTSAQKNPTAFYLCASRTSSGDKRSYEQYFGPGTRLTVT.